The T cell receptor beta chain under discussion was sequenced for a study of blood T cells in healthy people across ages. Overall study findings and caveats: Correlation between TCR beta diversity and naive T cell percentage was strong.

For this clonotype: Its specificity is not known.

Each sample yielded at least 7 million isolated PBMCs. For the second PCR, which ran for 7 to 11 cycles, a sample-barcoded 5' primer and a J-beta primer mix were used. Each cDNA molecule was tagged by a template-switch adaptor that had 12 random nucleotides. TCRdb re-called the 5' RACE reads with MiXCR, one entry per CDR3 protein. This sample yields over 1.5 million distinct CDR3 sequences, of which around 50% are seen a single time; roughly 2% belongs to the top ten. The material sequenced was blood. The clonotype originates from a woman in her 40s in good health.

CDR3 amino acids: CASRGGAGLLSTGLISSGTQYF. In DNA form, the CDR3 reads TGTGCCAGCAGGGGCGGGGCAGGACTACTTAGTACAGGCCTAATTTCCTCAGGTACGCAGTATTTT. V is TRBV28 and J is TRBJ2-3, with D perhaps TRBD2 (6 bases). The CDR3 extends over 22 amino acids. CDR1 MDHEN and CDR2 SYDVKM come from the germline V gene. V was pared by 6 bases and J by 8 bases, with 42 bases between.